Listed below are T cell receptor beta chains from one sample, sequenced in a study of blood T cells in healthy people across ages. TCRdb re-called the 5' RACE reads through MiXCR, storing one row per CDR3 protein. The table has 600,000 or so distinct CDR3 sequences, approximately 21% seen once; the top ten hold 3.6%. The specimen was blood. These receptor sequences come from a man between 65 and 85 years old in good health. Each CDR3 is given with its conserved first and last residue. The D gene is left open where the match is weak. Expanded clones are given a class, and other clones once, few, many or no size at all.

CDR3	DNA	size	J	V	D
CSASGPTNEKLFF	TGCAGTGCTAGTGGGCCAACTAATGAAAAACTGTTTTTT	few	TRBJ1-4	TRBV20-1	NA
CASSELAGVGGELFF	TGTGCCAGCAGTGAACTAGCGGGAGTTGGCGGGGAGCTGTTTTTT	NA	TRBJ2-2	TRBV6-1	TRBD2
CSARDTSGRTSSYEQYF	TGCAGTGCTAGAGATACTAGCGGGAGAACGTCCTCCTACGAGCAGTACTTC	NA	TRBJ2-7	TRBV20-1	TRBD2
CATSPGDKGETQYF	TGTGCCACCAGTCCGGGGGACAAAGGGGAGACCCAGTACTTC	NA	TRBJ2-5	TRBV24-1	NA
CSVISLQETQYF	TGCAGCGTTATCTCGCTACAAGAGACCCAGTACTTC	many	TRBJ2-5	TRBV29-1	NA
CASTAGPDTQYF	TGTGCCAGCACCGCGGGGCCAGATACGCAGTATTTT	NA	TRBJ2-3	TRBV6-1	NA
CASSFRTNQETQYF	TGTGCCAGCAGCTTCAGGACAAACCAAGAGACCCAGTACTTC	few	TRBJ2-5	TRBV7-2	NA
CASSPTGSFTDTQYF	TGTGCCAGCTCTCCCACAGGGTCCTTCACAGATACGCAGTATTTT	NA	TRBJ2-3	TRBV18	NA
CSAPKQDTQYF	TGCAGTGCTCCGAAGCAGGATACGCAGTATTTT	NA	TRBJ2-3	TRBV20-1	NA
CASSLVTGGSTDTQYF	TGCGCCAGCAGCTTGGTGACGGGAGGGAGCACAGATACGCAGTATTTT	once	TRBJ2-3	TRBV5-1	TRBD2
CASSQVGTEETQYF	TGTGCCAGCAGCCAAGTTGGGACGGAAGAGACCCAGTACTTC	few	TRBJ2-5	TRBV4-2	NA
CSARGQGVDEQFF	TGCAGTGCTAGGGGACAGGGGGTGGATGAGCAGTTCTTC	few	TRBJ2-1	TRBV20-1	TRBD1
CASRKGQGSSGANVLTF	TGTGCCAGCAGGAAAGGACAGGGGAGCTCTGGGGCCAACGTCCTGACTTTC	few	TRBJ2-6	TRBV27	TRBD1
CASSKGHPYEQYF	TGTGCCAGCAGCAAAGGACACCCCTACGAGCAGTACTTC	few	TRBJ2-7	TRBV14	NA
CATRPPGQAAPDTQYF	TGTGCCACCAGGCCACCGGGACAGGCCGCTCCCGATACGCAGTATTTT	few	TRBJ2-3	TRBV24-1	TRBD1
CASSVEATPSYEQYF	TGTGCCAGCAGCGTAGAGGCCACCCCCTCCTACGAGCAGTACTTC	NA	TRBJ2-7	TRBV9	NA
CSARQRLPDTQYF	TGCAGTGCTAGACAACGGCTGCCAGATACGCAGTATTTT	NA	TRBJ2-3	TRBV20-1	NA
CAGSVDGGGHYEQYF	TGTGCCGGCAGTGTAGACGGGGGAGGGCACTACGAGCAGTACTTC	NA	TRBJ2-7	TRBV9	TRBD2
CASSPGDTYNEQFF	TGTGCCAGCAGTCCGGGGGACACTTACAATGAGCAGTTCTTC	few	TRBJ2-1	TRBV6-1	NA
CASSPSITGGYEQYF	TGTGCCAGCAGCCCAAGCATAACGGGAGGTTACGAGCAGTACTTC	few	TRBJ2-7	TRBV7-2	TRBD2
CASSLVGHIGPSAYNEQFF	TGTGCCAGCAGCTTAGTAGGGCATATAGGCCCGAGTGCTTACAATGAGCAGTTCTTC	NA	TRBJ2-1	TRBV7-9	NA
CSVGGTGEAYNEQFF	TGCAGCGTTGGCGGAACAGGGGAGGCCTACAATGAGCAGTTCTTC	NA	TRBJ2-1	TRBV29-1	NA
CASRQLEKLFF	TGTGCCAGCAGACAGCTCGAAAAACTGTTTTTT	NA	TRBJ1-4	TRBV27	NA
CASSRGLGAVDTQYF	TGTGCCAGCAGCAGAGGACTAGGAGCTGTAGATACGCAGTATTTT	NA	TRBJ2-3	TRBV5-6	TRBD2
CAWTDNQETQYF	TGTGCCTGGACGGACAACCAAGAGACCCAGTACTTC	few	TRBJ2-5	TRBV30	NA
CSATGLYGETQYF	TGCAGTGCGACTGGACTGTACGGGGAGACCCAGTACTTC	NA	TRBJ2-5	TRBV20-1	NA
CASSWGRQETQYF	TGCGCCAGCAGCTGGGGCAGACAAGAGACCCAGTACTTC	few	TRBJ2-5	TRBV5-1	NA
CSARQGGQNQPQHF	TGCAGTGCTAGACAGGGCGGACAGAATCAGCCCCAGCATTTT	NA	TRBJ1-5	TRBV20-1	NA
CASSPGVATNEKLFF	TGTGCCAGCTCACCGGGGGTTGCAACTAATGAAAAACTGTTTTTT	few	TRBJ1-4	TRBV18	NA
CSARFTGDRNLKLFF	TGCAGTGCTAGATTCACAGGGGACCGGAATCTGAAACTGTTTTTT	few	TRBJ1-4	TRBV20-1	TRBD1
CSAGENRVRGYF	TGCAGTGCTGGCGAAAACAGGGTACGGGGGTACTTC	few	TRBJ2-7	TRBV20-1	NA
CSARTGTSVSDEQYF	TGCAGTGCTAGAACCGGGACTAGCGTTTCGGACGAGCAGTACTTC	many	TRBJ2-7	TRBV20-1	TRBD2
CASRPQGAKNIQYF	TGTGCCAGCAGGCCACAGGGAGCCAAAAACATTCAGTACTTC	NA	TRBJ2-4	TRBV5-6	NA
CASSSSLPRYEQYF	TGTGCCAGCAGTTCAAGCCTCCCACGCTACGAGCAGTACTTC	NA	TRBJ2-7	TRBV28	NA
CASSKGTSGSYEQFF	TGTGCCAGCAGTAAAGGGACTAGCGGGAGCTATGAGCAGTTCTTC	few	TRBJ2-1	TRBV27	TRBD2
CASSQERESWYNEQFF	TGTGCCAGCAGCCAAGAACGGGAGTCTTGGTACAATGAGCAGTTCTTC	few	TRBJ2-1	TRBV3-1	NA
CASSLAAGVSQPQHF	TGTGCCAGCAGCTTAGCAGCCGGGGTCAGTCAGCCCCAGCATTTT	NA	TRBJ1-5	TRBV7-2	NA
CASSQDGSYTDTQYF	TGTGCCAGCAGCCAAGATGGAAGTTACACAGATACGCAGTATTTT	NA	TRBJ2-3	TRBV3-1	NA
CASSEHGQQETRYF	TGTGCCAGCAGTGAACATGGGCAGCAAGAGACCCGGTACTTC	few	TRBJ2-5	TRBV25-1	NA
CASRETGTYEQYF	TGTGCCAGCAGGGAGACAGGTACCTACGAGCAGTACTTC	NA	TRBJ2-7	TRBV6-5	NA
CASSFKAEAFF	TGTGCCAGCAGCTTTAAGGCTGAAGCTTTCTTT	NA	TRBJ1-1	TRBV12-3/TRBV12-4	NA